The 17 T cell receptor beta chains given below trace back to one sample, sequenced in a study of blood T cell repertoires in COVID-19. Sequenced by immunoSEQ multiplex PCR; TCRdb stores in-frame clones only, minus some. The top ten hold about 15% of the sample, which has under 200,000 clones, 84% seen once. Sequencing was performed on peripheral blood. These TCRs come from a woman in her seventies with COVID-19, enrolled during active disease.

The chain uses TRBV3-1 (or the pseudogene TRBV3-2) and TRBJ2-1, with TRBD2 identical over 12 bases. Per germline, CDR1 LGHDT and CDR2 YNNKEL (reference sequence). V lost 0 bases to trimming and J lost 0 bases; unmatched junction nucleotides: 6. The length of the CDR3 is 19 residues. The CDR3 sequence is CASSQEGLAGRSSYNEQFF. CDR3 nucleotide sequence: TGTGCCAGCAGCCAAGAAGGACTAGCGGGGAGGAGCTCCTACAATGAGCAGTTCTTC.

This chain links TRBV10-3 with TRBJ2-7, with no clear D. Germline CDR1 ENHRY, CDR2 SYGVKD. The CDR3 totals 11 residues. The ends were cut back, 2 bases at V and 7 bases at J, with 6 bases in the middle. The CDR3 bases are TGTGCCATCAGTGAGCGCGCGGAGCAGTACTTC. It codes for CAISERAEQYF.

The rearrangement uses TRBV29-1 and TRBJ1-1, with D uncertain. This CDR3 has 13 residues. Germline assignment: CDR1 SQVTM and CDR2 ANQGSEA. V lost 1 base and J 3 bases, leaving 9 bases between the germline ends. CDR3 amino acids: CSVEAGIYTEAFF. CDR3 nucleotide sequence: TGCAGCGTTGAAGCAGGAATTTACACTGAAGCTTTCTTT. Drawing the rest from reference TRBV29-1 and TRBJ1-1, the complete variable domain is SAVISQKPSRDICQRGTSLTIQCQVDSQVTMMFWYRQQPGQSLTLIATANQGSEATYESGFVIDKFPISRPNLTFSTLTVSNMSPEDSSIYLCSVEAGIYTEAFFGQGTRLTVV.

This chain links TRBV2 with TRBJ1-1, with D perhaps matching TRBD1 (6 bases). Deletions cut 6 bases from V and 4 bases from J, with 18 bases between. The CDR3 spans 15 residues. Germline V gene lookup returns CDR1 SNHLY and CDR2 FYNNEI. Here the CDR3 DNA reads TGTGCCAGCAGCTCATCACAGGGTTCGGGCACTGAAGCTTTCTTT. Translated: CASSSSQGSGTEAFF.

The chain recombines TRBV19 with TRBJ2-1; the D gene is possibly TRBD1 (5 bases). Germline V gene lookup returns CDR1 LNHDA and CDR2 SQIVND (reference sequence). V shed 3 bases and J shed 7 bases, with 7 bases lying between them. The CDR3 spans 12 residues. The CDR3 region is CASSIRTNEQFF. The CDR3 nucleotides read TGTGCCAGTAGTATCCGGACAAATGAGCAGTTCTTC. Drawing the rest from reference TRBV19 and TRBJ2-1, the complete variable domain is DGGITQSPKYLFRKEGQNVTLSCEQNLNHDAMYWYRQDPGQGLRLIYYSQIVNDFQKGDIAEGYSVSREKKESFPLTVTSAQKNPTAFYLCASSIRTNEQFFGPGTRLTVL.

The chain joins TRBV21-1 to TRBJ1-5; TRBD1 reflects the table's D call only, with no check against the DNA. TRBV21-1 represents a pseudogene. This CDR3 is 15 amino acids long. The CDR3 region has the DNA TGTGCCAGCAGCAAAGCATGGGCTCCAAATCAGCCCCAGCATTTT. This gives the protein CASSKAWAPNQPQHF.

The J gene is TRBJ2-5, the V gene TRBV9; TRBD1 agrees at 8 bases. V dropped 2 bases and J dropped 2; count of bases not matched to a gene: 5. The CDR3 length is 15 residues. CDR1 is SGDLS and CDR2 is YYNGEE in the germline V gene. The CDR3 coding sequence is TGTGCCAGCAGCGTCGGGACAGGAACTCAAGAGACCCAGTACTTC. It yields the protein CASSVGTGTQETQYF.

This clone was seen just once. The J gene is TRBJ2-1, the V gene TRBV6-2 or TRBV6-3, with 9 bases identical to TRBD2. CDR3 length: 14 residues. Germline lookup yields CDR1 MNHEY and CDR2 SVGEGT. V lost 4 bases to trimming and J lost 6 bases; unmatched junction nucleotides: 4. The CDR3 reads CASSSSGAGNEQFF. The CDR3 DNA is TGTGCCAGCAGTTCTAGCGGGGCCGGCAATGAGCAGTTCTTC.

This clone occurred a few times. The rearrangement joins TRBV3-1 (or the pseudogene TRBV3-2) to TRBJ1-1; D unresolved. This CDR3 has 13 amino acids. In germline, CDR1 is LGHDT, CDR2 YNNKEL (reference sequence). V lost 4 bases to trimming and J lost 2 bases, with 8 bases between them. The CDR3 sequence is CASSLQTNTEAFF. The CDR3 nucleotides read TGTGCCAGCAGCCTTCAGACAAACACTGAAGCTTTCTTT.

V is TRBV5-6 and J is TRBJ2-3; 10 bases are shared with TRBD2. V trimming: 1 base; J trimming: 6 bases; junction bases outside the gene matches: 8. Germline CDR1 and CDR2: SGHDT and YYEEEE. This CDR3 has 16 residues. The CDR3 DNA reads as TGTGCCAGCAGCTTGTTTAGCGGGGGGTATTCCGATACGCAGTATTTT. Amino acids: CASSLFSGGYSDTQYF.

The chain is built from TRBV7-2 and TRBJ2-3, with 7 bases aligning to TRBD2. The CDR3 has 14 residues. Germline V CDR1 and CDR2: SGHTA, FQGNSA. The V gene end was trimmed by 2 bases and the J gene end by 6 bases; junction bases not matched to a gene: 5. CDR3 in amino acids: CASSLMGGLDTQYF. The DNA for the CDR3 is TGTGCCAGCAGCTTAATGGGAGGGCTCGATACGCAGTATTTT.

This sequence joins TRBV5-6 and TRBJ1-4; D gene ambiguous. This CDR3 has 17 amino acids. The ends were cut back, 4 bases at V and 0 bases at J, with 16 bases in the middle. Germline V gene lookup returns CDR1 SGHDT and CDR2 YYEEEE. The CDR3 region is CASSLGLGTATNEKLFF. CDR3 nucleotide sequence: TGTGCCAGCAGCCTAGGACTGGGAACGGCAACTAATGAAAAACTGTTTTTT.

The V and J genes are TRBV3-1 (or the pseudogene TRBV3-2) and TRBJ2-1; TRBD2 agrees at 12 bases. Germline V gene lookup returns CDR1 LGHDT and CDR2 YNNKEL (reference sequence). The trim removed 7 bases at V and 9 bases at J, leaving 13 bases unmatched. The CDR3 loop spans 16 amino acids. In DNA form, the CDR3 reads TGTGCCAGCAAGATCCTAGCGGGGGGGCCCGGTAGTGAGCAGTTCTTC. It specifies CASKILAGGPGSEQFF.

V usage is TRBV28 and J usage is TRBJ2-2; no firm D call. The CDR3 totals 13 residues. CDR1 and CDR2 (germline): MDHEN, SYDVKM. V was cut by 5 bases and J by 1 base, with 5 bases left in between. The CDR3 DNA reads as TGTGCCAGCAGTGTAATGAACACCGGGGAGCTGTTTTTT. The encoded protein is CASSVMNTGELFF.

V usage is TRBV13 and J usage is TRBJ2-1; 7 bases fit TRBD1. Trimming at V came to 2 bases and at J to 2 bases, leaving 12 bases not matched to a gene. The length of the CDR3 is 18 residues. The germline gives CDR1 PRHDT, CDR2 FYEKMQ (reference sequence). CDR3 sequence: CASSLRRIGTVTYNEQFF. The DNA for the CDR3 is TGTGCCAGCAGCTTAAGGAGGATCGGGACAGTTACCTACAATGAGCAGTTCTTC.

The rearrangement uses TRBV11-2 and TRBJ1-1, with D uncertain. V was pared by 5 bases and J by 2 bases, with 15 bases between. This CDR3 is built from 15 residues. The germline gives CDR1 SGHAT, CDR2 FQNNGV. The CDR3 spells CASSPWVAGNTEAFF. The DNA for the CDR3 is TGTGCCAGCAGCCCATGGGTAGCGGGAAACACTGAAGCTTTCTTT.

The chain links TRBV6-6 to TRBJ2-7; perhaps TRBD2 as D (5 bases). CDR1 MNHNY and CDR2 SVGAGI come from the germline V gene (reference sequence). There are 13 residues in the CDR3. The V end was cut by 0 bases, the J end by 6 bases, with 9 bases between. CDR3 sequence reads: CASSYSEGTEQYV. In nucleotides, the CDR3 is TGTGCCAGCAGTTACTCCGAGGGTACCGAGCAGTACGTC.